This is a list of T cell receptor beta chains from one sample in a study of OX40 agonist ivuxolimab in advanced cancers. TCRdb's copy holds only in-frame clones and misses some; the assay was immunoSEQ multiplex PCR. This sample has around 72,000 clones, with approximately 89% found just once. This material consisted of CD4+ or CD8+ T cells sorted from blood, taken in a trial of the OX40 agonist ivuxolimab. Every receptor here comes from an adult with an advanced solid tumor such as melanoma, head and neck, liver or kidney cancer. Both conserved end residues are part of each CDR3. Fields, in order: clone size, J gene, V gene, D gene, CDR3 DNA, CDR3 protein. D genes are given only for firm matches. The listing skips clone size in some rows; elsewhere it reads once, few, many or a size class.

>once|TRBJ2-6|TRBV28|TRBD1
TGTGCCAGCAGTCCAGGGGGCACTGGGGCCAACGTCCTGACTTTC
CASSPGGTGANVLTF
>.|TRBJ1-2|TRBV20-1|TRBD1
TGCAGTGAGACAGGGGACTATGGCTACACCTTC
CSETGDYGYTF
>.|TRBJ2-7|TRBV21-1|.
TGTGCCAGCAGCAAAGACATTGGGGGACCCAAGGCCCCCTACGAGCAGTACTTC
CASSKDIGGPKAPYEQYF
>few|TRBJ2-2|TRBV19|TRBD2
TGTGCCAGTACCACCACTAGCGGGAGGCGGACCGGGGAGCTGTTTTTT
CASTTTSGRRTGELFF
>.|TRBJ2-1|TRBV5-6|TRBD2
TGTGCCAGCAGCTTAGGGTCGGTAGCGGGAGGGTTCTGGTACAATGAGCAGTTCTTC
CASSLGSVAGGFWYNEQFF
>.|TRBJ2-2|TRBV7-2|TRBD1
TGTGCCAGCAGCCGGACAGGGAACACCGGGGAGCTGTTTTTT
CASSRTGNTGELFF
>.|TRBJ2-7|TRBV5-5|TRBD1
TGTGCCAGCGACTCCGACAGGGGTTATCACGAGCAGTACTTC
CASDSDRGYHEQYF
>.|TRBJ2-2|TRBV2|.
TGTGCCAGCAGGGACCTACGCCGGGAGAACACGAACACCGGGGAGCTGTTTTTT
CASRDLRRENTNTGELFF
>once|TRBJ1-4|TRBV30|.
TGTGCCTGGGGCTTTAATGAAAAACTGTTTTTT
CAWGFNEKLFF
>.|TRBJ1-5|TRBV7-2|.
TGTGCCAGCAGCCCCTGGGGGGGGCGCGCGTCCCAGCCCCAGCATTTT
CASSPWGGRASQPQHF
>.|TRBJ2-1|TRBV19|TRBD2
TGTGCCAGTAGTAGAGTAGCGGGAGGGAAAGTAGGAGAGCAGTTCTTC
CASSRVAGGKVGEQFF
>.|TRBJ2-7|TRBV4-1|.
TGCGCCAGCAGCCAAGATCCAAACCGATACGAGCAGTACTTC
CASSQDPNRYEQYF
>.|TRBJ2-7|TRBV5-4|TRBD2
TGTGCCAGCAGCTCCCCGGGACTAGCGGGAAGGTCCTCCTACGAGCAGTACTTC
CASSSPGLAGRSSYEQYF
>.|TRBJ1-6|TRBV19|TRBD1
TGTGCCGGACAGGGGTATAATTCACCCCTCCACTTT
CAGQGYNSPLHF
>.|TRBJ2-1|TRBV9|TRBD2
TGTGCCAGCAGCCCCAGCGGGGGGTTTTACAATGAGCAGTTCTTC
CASSPSGGFYNEQFF
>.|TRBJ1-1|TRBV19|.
TGTGCCAGTAGTATTGGCCCGAACACTGAAGCTTTCTTT
CASSIGPNTEAFF
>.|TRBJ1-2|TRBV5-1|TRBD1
TGCGCCAGCCGACCGGGACAGAGTTACTATGGCTACACCTTC
CASRPGQSYYGYTF
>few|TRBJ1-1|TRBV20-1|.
TGCAGTGCTACAACGAACACTGAAGCTTTCTTT
CSATTNTEAFF
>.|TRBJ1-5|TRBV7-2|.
TGTGCCAGCAGGGACCTAAATAGCAATCAGCCCCAGCATTTT
CASRDLNSNQPQHF
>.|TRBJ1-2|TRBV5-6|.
TGTGCCAGCAGCTTTATTGATATCCGGGGGCTGTGGTATGGCTACACCTTC
CASSFIDIRGLWYGYTF
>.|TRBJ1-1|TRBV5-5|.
TGTGCCAGCAGTGGGGGTGGGAGGAGGCTGAACACTGAAGCTTTCTTT
CASSGGGRRLNTEAFF
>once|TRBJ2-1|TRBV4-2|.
TGTGCCAGCAGCCAGAGGAGGGCTAGCTACAATGAGCAGTTCTTC
CASSQRRASYNEQFF
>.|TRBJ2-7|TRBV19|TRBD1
TGTGCCAGTAGTAAAAGGGACAGGGGCTACGAGCAGTACTTC
CASSKRDRGYEQYF
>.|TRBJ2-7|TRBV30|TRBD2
TGTGCCTGGAGAACTGCCGGGACTAGCTTTTCCTACGAGCAGTACTTC
CAWRTAGTSFSYEQYF
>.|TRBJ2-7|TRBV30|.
TGTGCCTGGAGCCAGGGAGTCGCCTACGAGCAGTACTTC
CAWSQGVAYEQYF
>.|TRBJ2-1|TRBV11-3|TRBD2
TGTGCCAGCGCGCGGGGGGTGCGCAATGAGCAGTTCTTC
CASARGVRNEQFF
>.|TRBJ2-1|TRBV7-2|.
TGTGCCAGCAGCTTGAATATTGTAAGCCATGAGCAGTTCTTC
CASSLNIVSHEQFF
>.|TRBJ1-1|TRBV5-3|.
TGTGCCAGAGGAAGAAAGGGCCAGGGAGTCGGTGGGGACACTGAAGCTTTCTTT
CARGRKGQGVGGDTEAFF
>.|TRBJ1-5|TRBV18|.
TGTGCCAGCTCACCAGGGCTCAATCAGCCCCAGCATTTT
CASSPGLNQPQHF
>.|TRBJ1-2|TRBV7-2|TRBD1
TGTGCCAGCAGCCGACGAACAGGGGCCGATAACTATGGCTACACCTTC
CASSRRTGADNYGYTF
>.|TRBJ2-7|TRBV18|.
TGTGCCAGCTCACCAGGCGGGGGCCGAAACGAGCAGTACTTC
CASSPGGGRNEQYF
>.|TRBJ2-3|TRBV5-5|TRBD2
TGTGCCAGCAGCTTGGGGAGGGCTAGCGGGATAACAGATACGCAGTATTTT
CASSLGRASGITDTQYF
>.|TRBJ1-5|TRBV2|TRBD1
TGTGCCAGCAGATCGACAGGGTTACAGCCCCAGCATTTT
CASRSTGLQPQHF
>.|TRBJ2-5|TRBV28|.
TGTGCCAGCAGTTTCGGACAGAATCGAGAGACCCAGTACTTC
CASSFGQNRETQYF
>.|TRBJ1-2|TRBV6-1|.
TGTGCCAGCAGTGACTACCGGGACAATTATGGCTACACCTTC
CASSDYRDNYGYTF
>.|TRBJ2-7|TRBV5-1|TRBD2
TGCGCCAGCAGCAGACTAGCGGCATCGGGCAACGAGCAGTACTTC
CASSRLAASGNEQYF
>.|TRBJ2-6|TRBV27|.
TGTGCCAGCAGGGGGGAAGTCGGGGCCAACGTCCTGACTTTC
CASRGEVGANVLTF
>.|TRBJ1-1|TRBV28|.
TGTGCCAGCAGTTTCTCGGGCACTGAAGCTTTCTTT
CASSFSGTEAFF
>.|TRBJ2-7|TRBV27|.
TGTGCCAGCAGCTCACCCAGGGGGGGCACCCGCTACGAGCAGTACTTC
CASSSPRGGTRYEQYF